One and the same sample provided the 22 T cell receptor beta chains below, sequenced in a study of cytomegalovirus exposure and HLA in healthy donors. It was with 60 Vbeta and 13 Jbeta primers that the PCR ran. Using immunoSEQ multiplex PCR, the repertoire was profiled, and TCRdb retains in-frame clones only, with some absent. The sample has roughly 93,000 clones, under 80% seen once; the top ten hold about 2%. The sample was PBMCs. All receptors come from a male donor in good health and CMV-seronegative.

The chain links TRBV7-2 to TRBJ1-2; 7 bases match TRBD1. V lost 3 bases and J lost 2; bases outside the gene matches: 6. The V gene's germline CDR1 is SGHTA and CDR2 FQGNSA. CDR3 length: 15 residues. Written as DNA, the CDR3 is TGTGCCAGCAGCTTCAGGGGGTCGCTAAACTATGGCTACACCTTC. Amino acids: CASSFRGSLNYGYTF.

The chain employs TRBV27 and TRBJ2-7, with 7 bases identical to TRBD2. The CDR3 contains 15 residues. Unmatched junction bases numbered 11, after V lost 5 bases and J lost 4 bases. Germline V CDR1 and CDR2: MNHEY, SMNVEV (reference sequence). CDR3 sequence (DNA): TGTGCCAGCAGTCGTACTGTGGGAGGGACGTACGAGCAGTACTTC. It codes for CASSRTVGGTYEQYF.

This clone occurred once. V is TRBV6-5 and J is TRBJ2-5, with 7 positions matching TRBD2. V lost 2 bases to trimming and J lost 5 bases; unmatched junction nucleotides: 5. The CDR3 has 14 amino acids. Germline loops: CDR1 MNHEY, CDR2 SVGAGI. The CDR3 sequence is CASSYGGSEETQYF. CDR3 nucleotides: TGTGCCAGCAGTTACGGCGGGAGCGAGGAGACCCAGTACTTC.

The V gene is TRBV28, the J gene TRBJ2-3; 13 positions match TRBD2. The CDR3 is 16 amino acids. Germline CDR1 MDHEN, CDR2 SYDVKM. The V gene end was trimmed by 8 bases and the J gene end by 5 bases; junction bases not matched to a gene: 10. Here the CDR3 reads CASGGLAGEGLDTQYF. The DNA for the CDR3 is TGTGCCAGCGGCGGACTAGCGGGAGAAGGATTAGATACGCAGTATTTT.

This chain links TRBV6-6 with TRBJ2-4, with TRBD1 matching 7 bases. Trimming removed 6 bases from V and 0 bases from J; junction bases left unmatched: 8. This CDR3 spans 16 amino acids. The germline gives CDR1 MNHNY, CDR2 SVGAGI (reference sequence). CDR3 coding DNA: TGTGCCAGCAGCCCCGGACAGGAGGTAGCCAAAAACATTCAGTACTTC. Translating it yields CASSPGQEVAKNIQYF.

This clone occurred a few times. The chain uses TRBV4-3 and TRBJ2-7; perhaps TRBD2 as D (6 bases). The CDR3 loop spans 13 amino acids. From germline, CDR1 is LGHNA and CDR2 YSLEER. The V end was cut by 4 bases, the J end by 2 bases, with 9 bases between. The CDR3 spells CASSRGVTYEQYF. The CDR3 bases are TGCGCCAGCAGCCGCGGGGTAACCTACGAGCAGTACTTC.

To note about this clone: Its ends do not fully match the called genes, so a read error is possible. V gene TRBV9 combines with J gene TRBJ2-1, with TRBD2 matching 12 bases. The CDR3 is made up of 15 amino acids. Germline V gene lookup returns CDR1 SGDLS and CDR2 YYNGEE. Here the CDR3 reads CAGSARTSGAGEQFF. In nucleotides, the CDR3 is TGTGCCGGCAGCGCTCGGACTAGCGGGGCTGGGGAGCAGTTCTTC.

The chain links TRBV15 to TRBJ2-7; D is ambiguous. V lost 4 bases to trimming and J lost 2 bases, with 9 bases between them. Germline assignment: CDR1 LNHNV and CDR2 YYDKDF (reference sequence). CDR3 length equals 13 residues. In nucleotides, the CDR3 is TGTGCCACCAGCACTGAACAGACCTACGAGCAGTACTTC. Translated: CATSTEQTYEQYF.

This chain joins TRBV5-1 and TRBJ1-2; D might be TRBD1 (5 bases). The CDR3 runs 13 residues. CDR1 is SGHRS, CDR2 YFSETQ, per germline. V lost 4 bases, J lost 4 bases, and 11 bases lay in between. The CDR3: CASSTGDVYGYTF. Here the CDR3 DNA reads TGCGCCAGCAGCACGGGGGACGTCTATGGCTACACCTTC.

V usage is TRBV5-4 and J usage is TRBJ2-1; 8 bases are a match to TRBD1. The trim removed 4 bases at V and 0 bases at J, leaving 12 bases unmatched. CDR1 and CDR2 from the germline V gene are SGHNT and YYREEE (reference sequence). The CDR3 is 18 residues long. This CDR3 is CASSPQGAPDSSYNEQFF. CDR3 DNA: TGTGCCAGCAGCCCCCAGGGGGCCCCGGATAGCTCCTACAATGAGCAGTTCTTC.

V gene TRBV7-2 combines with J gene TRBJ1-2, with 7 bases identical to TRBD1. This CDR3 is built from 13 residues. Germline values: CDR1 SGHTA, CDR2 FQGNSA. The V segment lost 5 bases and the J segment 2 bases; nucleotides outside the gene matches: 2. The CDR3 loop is CASSRGQNYGYTF. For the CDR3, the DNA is TGTGCCAGCAGCCGGGGACAGAACTATGGCTACACCTTC.

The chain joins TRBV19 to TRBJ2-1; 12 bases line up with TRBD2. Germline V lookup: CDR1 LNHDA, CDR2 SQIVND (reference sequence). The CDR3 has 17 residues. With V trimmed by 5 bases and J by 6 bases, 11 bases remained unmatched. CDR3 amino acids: CASSRLLAGGNSNEQFF. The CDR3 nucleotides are TGTGCCAGTAGTCGACTCCTAGCGGGAGGGAACTCCAATGAGCAGTTCTTC.

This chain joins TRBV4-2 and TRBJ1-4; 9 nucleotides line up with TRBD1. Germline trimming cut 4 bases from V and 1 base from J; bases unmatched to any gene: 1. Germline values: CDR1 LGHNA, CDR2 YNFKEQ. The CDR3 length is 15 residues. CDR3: CASSRTGVTNEKLFF. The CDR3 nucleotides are TGTGCCAGCAGCCGGACAGGGGTAACTAATGAAAAACTGTTTTTT.

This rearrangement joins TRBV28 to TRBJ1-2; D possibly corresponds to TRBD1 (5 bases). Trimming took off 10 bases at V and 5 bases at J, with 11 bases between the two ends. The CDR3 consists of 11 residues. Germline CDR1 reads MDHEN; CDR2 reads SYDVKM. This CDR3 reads CATVGGYGYTF. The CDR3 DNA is TGTGCCACCGTGGGGGGTTATGGCTACACCTTC.

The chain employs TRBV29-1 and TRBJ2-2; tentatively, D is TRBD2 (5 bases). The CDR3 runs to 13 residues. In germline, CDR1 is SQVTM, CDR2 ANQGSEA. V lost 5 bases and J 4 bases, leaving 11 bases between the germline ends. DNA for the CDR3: TGCAGCGTTCGTCTCGCGGGCACCGGGGAGCTGTTTTTT. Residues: CSVRLAGTGELFF.

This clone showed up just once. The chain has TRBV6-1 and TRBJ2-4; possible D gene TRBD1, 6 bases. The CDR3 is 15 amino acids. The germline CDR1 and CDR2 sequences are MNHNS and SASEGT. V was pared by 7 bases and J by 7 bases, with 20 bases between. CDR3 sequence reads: CASTRGHRVWNIQYF. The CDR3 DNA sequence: TGTGCCAGCACTAGAGGGCACAGGGTGTGGAACATTCAGTACTTC.

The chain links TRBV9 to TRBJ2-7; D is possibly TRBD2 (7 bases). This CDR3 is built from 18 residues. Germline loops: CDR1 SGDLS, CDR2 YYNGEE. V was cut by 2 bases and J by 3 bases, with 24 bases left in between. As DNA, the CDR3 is TGTGCCAGCAGCGTCGTAAGGGGGGGGGAAGCGGAGGACTACGAGCAGTACTTC. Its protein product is CASSVVRGGEAEDYEQYF.

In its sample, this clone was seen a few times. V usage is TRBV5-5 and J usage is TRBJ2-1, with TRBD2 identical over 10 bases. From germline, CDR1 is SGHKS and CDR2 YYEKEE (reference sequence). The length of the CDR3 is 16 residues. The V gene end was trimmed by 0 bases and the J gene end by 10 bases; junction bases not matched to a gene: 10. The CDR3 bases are TGTGCCAGCAGCTTGGGTCATGCGCTAGCGGGAGACGAGCAGTTCTTC. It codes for CASSLGHALAGDEQFF.

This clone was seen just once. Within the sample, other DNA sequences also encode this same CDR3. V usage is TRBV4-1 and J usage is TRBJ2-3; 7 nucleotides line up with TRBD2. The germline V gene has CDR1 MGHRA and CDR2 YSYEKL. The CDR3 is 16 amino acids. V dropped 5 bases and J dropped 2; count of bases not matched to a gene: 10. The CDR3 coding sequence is TGCGCCAGCAGCTTGGGGACCAGCGGGGTCACAGATACGCAGTATTTT. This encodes CASSLGTSGVTDTQYF.

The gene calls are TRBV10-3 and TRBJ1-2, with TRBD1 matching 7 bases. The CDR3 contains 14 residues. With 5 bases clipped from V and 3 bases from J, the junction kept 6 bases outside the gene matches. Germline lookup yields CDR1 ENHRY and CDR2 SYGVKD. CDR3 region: CAISRDSEDYGYTF. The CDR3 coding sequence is TGTGCCATCAGTCGGGACAGTGAGGACTATGGCTACACCTTC.

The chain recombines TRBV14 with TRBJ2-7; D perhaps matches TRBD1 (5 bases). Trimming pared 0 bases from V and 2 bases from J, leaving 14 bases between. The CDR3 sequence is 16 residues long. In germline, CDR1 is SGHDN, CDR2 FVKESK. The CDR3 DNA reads TGTGCCAGCAGCCAAGAAGGGGTGTTGCAGACCTACGAGCAGTACTTC. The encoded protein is CASSQEGVLQTYEQYF.

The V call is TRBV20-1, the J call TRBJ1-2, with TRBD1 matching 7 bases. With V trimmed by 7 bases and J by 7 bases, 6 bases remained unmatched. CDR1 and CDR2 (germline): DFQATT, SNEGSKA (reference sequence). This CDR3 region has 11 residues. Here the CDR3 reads CSVRTGPGYTF. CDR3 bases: TGCAGTGTCAGGACAGGACCTGGCTACACCTTC.